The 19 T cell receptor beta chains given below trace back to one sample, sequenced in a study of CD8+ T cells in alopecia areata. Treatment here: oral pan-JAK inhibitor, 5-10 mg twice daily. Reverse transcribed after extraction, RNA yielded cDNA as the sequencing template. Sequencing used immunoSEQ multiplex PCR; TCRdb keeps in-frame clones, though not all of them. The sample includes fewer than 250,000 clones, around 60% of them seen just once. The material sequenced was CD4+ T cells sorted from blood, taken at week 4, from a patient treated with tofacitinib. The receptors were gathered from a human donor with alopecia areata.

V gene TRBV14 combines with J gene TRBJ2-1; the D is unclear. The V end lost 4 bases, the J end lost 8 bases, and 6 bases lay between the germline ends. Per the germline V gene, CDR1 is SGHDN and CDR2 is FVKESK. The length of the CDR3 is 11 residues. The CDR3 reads CASSLRYEQFF. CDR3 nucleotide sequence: TGTGCCAGCAGCCTTCGGTATGAGCAGTTCTTC.

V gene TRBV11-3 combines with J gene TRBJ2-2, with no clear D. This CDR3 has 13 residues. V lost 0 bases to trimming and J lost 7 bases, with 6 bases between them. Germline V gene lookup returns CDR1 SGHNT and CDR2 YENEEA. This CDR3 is CASSLEGHGELFF. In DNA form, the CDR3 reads TGTGCCAGCAGCTTAGAGGGTCACGGGGAGCTGTTTTTT.

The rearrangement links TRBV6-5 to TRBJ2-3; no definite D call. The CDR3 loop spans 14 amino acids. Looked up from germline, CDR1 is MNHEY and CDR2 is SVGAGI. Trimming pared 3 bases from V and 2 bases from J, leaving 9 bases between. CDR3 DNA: TGTGCCAGCAGTTATGCCATTTCCACAGATACGCAGTATTTT. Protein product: CASSYAISTDTQYF.

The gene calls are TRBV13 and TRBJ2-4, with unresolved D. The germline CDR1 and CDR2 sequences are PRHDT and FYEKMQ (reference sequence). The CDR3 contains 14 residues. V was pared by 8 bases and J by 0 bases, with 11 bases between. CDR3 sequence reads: CASLVTPAKNIQYF. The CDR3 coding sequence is TGTGCCAGCCTCGTTACTCCAGCCAAAAACATTCAGTACTTC.

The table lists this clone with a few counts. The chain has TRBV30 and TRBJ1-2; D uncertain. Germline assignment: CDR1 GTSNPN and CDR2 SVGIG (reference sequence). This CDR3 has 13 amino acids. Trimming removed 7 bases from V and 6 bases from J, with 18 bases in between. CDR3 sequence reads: CASGRAKVDGYTF. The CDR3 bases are TGTGCCTCCGGGCGGGCGAAAGTGGATGGCTACACCTTC.

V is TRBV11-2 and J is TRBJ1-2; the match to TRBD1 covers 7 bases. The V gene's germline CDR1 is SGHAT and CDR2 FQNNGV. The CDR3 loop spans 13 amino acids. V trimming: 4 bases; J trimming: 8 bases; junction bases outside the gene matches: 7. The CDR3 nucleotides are TGTGCCAGCAGCTCCGAGGGGGCGGGCGGCTACACCTTC. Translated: CASSSEGAGGYTF. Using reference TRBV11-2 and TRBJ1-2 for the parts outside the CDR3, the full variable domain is EAGVAQSPRYKIIEKRQSVAFWCNPISGHATLYWYQQILGQGPKLLIQFQNNGVVDDSQLPKDRFSAERLKGVDSTLKIQPAKLEDSAVYLCASSSEGAGGYTFGSGTRLTVV.

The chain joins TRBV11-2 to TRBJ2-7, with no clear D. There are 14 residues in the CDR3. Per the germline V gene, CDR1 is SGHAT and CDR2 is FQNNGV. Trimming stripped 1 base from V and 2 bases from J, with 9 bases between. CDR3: CASSLAPGPYEQYF. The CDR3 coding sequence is TGTGCCAGCAGCTTAGCTCCTGGCCCCTACGAGCAGTACTTC.

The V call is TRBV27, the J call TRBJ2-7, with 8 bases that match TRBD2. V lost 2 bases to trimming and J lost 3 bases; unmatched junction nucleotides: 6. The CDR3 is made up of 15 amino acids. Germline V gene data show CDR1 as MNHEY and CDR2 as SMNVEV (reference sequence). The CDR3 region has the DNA TGTGCCAGCAGTTTAGTTGCGGGAGGTCGCTACGAGCAGTACTTC. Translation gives CASSLVAGGRYEQYF.

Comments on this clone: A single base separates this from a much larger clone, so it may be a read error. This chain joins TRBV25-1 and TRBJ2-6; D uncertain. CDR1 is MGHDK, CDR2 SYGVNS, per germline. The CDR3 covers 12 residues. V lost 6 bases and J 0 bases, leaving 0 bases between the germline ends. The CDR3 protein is CASSSGANVLTF. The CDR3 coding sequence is TGTGCCAGCAGCTCTGGGGCCAACGTCCTGACTTTC.

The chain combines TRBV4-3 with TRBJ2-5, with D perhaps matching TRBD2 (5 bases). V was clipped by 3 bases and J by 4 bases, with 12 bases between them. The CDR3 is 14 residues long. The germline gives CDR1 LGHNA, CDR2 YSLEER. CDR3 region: CASSQAGNSETQYF. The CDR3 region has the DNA TGCGCCAGCAGCCAGGCCGGGAACTCAGAGACCCAGTACTTC.

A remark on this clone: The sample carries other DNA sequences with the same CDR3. Written as DNA, the CDR3 is TGTGCCTGGAGTGTCGGGGGGAACTCCTACGAGCAGTACTTC. Protein: CAWSVGGNSYEQYF. The chain combines TRBV30 with TRBJ2-7, with 7 bases fitting TRBD2. The V segment lost 0 bases and the J segment 0 bases; nucleotides outside the gene matches: 2. The CDR3 extends over 14 amino acids. Germline V gene data show CDR1 as GTSNPN and CDR2 as SVGIG (reference sequence).

The CDR3 DNA reads TGTGCCTGGTCACAGGGAAGAGAGTACAATGAGCAGTTCTTC. This sequence encodes CAWSQGREYNEQFF. The chain employs TRBV30 and TRBJ2-1, with TRBD1 as a possible D gene (6 bases). The V gene's germline CDR1 is GTSNPN and CDR2 SVGIG (reference sequence). CDR3 size: 14 residues. Trimming shortened V by 5 bases and J by 4 bases, and 15 bases separated the two germline ends.

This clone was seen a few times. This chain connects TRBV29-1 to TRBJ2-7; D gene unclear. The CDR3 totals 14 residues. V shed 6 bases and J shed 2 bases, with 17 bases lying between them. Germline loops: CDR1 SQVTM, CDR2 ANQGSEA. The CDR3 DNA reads TGCAGCGTCGTCGCGGTCCCTGGGGCCTACGAGCAGTACTTC. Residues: CSVVAVPGAYEQYF.

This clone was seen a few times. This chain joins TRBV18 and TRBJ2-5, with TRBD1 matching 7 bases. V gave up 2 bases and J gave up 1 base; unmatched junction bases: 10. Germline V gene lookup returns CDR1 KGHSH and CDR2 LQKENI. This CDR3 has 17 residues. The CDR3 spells CASSPKGTGVIQETQYF. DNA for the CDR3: TGTGCCAGCTCACCAAAGGGAACAGGGGTGATCCAAGAGACCCAGTACTTC.

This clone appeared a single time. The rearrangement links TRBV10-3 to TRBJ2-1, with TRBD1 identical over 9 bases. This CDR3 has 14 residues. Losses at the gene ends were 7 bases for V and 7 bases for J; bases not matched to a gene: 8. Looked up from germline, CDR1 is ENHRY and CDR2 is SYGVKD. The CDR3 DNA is TGTGCCATCAAAGGGGGACAGGGTAGGAATGAGCAGTTCTTC. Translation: CAIKGGQGRNEQFF.

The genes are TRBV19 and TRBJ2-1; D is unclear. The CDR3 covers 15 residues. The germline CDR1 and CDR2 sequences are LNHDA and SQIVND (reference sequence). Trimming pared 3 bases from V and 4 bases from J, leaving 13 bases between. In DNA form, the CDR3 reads TGTGCCAGTAGTATGAGTCCATCCAATTACAATGAGCAGTTCTTC. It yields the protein CASSMSPSNYNEQFF.

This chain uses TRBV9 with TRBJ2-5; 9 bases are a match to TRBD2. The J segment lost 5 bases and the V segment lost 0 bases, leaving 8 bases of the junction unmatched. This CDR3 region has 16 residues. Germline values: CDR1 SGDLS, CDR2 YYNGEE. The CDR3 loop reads CASSVVAAGGLETQYF. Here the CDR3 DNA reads TGTGCCAGCAGCGTAGTGGCAGCGGGAGGTCTGGAGACCCAGTACTTC.

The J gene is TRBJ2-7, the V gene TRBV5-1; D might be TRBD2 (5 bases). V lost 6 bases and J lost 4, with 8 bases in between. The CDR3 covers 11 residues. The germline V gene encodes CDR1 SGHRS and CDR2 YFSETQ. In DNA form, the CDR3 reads TGCGCCAGCAAGGGAGCGTACGAGCAGTACTTC. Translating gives CASKGAYEQYF.

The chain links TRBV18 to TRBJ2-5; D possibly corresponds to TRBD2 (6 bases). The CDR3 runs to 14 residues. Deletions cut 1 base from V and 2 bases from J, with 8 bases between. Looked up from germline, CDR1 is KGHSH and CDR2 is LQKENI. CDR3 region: CASSPLRGQETQYF. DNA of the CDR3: TGTGCCAGCTCACCACTCCGGGGGCAAGAGACCCAGTACTTC.